This TCR beta chain appears in the sequencing data of a study of regulatory T cells in long-lasting Graves disease. About the study: Patients newly diagnosed with Graves' had been on antithyroid drugs for under 3 months. Points from the study as a whole: Having only a small sample size may have limited accuracy. When disease was persistent, TRBV28, TRBJ1-2 and TRBJ2-5 were the favored segments.

Deletions cut 4 bases from V and 3 bases from J, with 13 bases between. The CDR3 runs to 14 residues. Per the germline V gene, CDR1 is SGHRS and CDR2 is YFSETQ. There are many counts of this clonotype. What it binds is unknown. Documented time point: newly diagnosed GD, antithyroid drugs for less than 3 months. PBMC RNA was the source of the TCR library. The TCR beta library used iRepertoire HTBI primers with Arm-PCR amplification of CDR3. TCRdb ran MiXCR on the multiplex PCR reads and lists one entry per CDR3 protein. This table has 550,000 to 700,000 distinct CDR3 sequences, about 16% appearing once. These data are also associated with another study on T cells in Graves' hyperthyroidism and ophthalmopathy.

The V call is TRBV5-1, the J call TRBJ2-5; the D call may be TRBD1 or TRBD2 (5 bases each). This specimen consisted of peripheral blood mononuclear cells (PBMCs), obtained at new diagnosis, from a patient treated with antithyroid drugs. This clonotype was obtained from a man aged 18 to 29 with Graves disease. CDR3 amino acids: CASSQGDAKETQYF. The CDR3 region has the DNA TGCGCCAGCAGCCAAGGGGACGCTAAAGAGACCCAGTACTTC.